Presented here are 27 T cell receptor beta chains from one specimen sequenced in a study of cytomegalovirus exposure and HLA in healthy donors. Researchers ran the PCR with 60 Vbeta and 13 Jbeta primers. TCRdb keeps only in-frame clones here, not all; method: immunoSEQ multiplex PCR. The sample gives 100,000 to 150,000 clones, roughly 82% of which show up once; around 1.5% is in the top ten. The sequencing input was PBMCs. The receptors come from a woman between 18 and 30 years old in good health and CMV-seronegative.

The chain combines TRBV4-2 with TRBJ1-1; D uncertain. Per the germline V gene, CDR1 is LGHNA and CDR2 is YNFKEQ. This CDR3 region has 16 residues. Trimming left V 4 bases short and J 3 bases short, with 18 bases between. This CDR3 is CASSLRLKKTDTEAFF. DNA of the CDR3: TGTGCCAGCAGCCTACGACTGAAAAAGACGGACACTGAAGCTTTCTTT.

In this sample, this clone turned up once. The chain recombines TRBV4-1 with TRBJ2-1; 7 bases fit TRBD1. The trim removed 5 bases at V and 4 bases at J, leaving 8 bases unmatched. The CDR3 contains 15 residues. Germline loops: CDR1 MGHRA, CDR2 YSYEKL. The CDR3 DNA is TGCGCCAGCAGCGCCAGGGACAGCTTTTACAATGAGCAGTTCTTC. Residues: CASSARDSFYNEQFF.

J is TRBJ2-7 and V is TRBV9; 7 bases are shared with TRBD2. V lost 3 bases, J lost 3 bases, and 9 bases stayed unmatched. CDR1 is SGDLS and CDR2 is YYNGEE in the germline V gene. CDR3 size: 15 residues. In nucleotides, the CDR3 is TGTGCCAGCAGCGACCCACAGCGGGGTGGCTACGAGCAGTACTTC. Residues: CASSDPQRGGYEQYF. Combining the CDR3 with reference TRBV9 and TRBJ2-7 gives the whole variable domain DSGVTQTPKHLITATGQRVTLRCSPRSGDLSVYWYQQSLDQGLQFLIQYYNGEERAKGNILERFSAQQFPDLHSELNLSSLELGDSALYFCASSDPQRGGYEQYFGPGTRLTVT.

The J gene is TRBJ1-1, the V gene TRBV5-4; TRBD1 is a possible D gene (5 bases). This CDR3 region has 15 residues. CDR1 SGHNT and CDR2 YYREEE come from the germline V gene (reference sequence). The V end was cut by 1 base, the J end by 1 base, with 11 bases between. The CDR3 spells CASSLRGLGNTEAFF. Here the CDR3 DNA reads TGTGCCAGCAGCTTGCGGGGGTTGGGGAACACTGAAGCTTTCTTT.

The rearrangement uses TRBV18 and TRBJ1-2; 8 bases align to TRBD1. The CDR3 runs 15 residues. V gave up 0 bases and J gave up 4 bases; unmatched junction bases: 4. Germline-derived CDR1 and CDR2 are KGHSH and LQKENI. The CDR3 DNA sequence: TGTGCCAGCTCACCACCCTTAGGGACAGGCTATGGCTACACCTTC. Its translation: CASSPPLGTGYGYTF.

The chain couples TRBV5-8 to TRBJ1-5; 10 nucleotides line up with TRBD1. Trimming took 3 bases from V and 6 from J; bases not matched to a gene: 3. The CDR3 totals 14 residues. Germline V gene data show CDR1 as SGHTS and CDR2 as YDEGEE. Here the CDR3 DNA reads TGTGCCAGCAGCTGGGACAGGGGATCTCAGCCCCAGCATTTT. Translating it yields CASSWDRGSQPQHF. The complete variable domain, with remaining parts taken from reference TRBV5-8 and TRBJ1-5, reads EAGVTQSPTHLIKTRGQQATLRCSPISGHTSVYWYQQALGLGLQFLLWYDEGEERNRGNFPPRFSGRQFPNYSSELNVNALELEDSALYLCASSWDRGSQPQHFGDGTRLSIL.

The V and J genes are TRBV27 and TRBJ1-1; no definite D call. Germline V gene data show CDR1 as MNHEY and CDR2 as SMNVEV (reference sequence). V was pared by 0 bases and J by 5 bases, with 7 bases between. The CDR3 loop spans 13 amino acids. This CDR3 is CASSLSTSTEAFF. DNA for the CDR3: TGTGCCAGCAGTTTATCGACTTCGACTGAAGCTTTCTTT.

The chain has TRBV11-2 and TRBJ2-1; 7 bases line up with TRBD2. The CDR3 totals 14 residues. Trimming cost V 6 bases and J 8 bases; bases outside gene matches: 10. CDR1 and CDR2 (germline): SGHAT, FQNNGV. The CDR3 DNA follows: TGTGCCAGCAGTTCAGCAGCAGCGGGGTATGAGCAGTTCTTC. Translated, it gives CASSSAAAGYEQFF.

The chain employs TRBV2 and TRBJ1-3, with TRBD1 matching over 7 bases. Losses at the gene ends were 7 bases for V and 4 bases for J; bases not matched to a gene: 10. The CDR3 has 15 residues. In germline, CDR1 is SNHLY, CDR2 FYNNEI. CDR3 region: CASTRTGVEGNTIYF. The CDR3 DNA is TGTGCCAGCACGAGAACAGGGGTAGAAGGAAACACCATATATTTT.

DNA for the CDR3: TGCGCCAGCAGACAGGGTAACACTGAAGCTTTCTTT. Translating gives CASRQGNTEAFF. V is TRBV5-1 and J is TRBJ1-1; a possible D gene is TRBD1 (6 bases). Trimming removed 5 bases from V and 2 bases from J, with 7 bases in between. The CDR3 is 12 residues long. The germline CDR1 and CDR2 sequences are SGHRS and YFSETQ.

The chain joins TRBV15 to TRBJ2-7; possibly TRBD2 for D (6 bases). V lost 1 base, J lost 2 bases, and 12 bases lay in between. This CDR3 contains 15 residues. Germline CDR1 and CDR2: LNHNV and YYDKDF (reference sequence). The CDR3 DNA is TGTGCCACCAGCAGAGGGAGGGAAGCTACCTACGAGCAGTACTTC. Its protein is CATSRGREATYEQYF.

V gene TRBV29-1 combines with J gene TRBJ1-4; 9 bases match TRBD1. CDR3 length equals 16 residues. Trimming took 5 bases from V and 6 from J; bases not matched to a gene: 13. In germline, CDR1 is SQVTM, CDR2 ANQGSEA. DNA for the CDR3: TGCAGCGTTCAAACCGGGACAGGGAGAGGGGATGAAAAACTGTTTTTT. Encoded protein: CSVQTGTGRGDEKLFF.

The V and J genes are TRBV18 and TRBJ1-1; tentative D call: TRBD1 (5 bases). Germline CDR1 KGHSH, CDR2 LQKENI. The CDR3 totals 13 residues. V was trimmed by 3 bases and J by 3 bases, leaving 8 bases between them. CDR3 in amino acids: CASSPGGDTEAFF. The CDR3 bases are TGTGCCAGCTCACCTGGAGGGGACACTGAAGCTTTCTTT.

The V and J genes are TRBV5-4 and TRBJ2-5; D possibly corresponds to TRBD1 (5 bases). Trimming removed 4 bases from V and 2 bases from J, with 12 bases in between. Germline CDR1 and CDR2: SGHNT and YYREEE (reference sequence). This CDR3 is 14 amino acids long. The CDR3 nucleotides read TGTGCCAGCAGCCTGGGGCAGAAACAAGAGACCCAGTACTTC. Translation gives CASSLGQKQETQYF.

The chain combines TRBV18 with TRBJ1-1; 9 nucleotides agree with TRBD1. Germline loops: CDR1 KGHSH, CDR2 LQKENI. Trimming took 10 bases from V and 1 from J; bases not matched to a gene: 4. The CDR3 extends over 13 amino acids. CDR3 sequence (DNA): TGTGCCACCGGACAGGGGCAGAACACTGAAGCTTTCTTT. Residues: CATGQGQNTEAFF.

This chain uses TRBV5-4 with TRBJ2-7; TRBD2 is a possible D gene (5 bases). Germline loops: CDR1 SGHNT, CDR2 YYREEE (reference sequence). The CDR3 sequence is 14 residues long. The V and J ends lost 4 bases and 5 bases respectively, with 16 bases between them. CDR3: CASSLTRHLDEQYF. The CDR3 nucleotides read TGTGCCAGCAGCCTTACTAGGCATCTTGACGAGCAGTACTTC.

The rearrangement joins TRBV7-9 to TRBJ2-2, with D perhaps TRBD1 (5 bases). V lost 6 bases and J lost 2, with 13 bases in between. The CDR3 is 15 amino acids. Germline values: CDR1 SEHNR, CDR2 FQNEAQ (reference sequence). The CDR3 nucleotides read TGTGCCAGCAGTCCTAGGGGCAGTAACACCGGGGAGCTGTTTTTT. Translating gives CASSPRGSNTGELFF.

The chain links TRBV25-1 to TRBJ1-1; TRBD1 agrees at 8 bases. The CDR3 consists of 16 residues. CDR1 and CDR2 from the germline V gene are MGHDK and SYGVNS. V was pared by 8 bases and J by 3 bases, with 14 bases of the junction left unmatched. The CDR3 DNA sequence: TGTGCCAGCCCACAGACAGGGGTCTGGCCAGACACTGAAGCTTTCTTT. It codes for CASPQTGVWPDTEAFF.

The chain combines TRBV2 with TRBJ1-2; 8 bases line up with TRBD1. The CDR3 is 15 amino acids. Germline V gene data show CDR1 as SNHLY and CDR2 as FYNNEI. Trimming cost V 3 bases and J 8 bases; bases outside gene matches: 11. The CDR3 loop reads CASSENPGGWGGYTF. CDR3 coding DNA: TGTGCCAGCAGTGAGAATCCAGGGGGCTGGGGGGGCTACACCTTC.

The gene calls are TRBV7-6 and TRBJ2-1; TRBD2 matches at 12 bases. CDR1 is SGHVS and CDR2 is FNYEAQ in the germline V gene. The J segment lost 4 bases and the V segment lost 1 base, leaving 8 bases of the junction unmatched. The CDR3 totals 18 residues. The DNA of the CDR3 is TGTGCCAGCAGCTTAGTGGCTAGCGGGGGGGCCGGATACAATGAGCAGTTCTTC. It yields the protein CASSLVASGGAGYNEQFF.

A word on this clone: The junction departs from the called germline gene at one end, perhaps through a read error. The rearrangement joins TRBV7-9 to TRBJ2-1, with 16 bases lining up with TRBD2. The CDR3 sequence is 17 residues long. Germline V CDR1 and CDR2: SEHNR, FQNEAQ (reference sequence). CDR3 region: CSSSPGTSGRVRIEQFF. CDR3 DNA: TGTTCCAGCAGCCCCGGGACTAGCGGGAGGGTAAGAATTGAGCAGTTCTTC. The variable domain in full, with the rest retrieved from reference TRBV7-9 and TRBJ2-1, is DTGVSQNPRHKITKRGQNVTFRCDPISEHNRLYWYRQTLGQGPEFLTYFQNEAQLEKSRLLSDRFSAERPKGSFSTLEIQRTEQGDSAMYLCSSSPGTSGRVRIEQFFGPGTRLTVL.

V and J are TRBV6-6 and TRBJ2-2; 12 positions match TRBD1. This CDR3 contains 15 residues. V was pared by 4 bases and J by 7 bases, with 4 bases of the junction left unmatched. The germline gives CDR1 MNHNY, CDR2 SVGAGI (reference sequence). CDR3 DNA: TGTGCCAGCAGTTTTGGGACAGGGGGCTTCGGGGAGCTGTTTTTT. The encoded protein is CASSFGTGGFGELFF.

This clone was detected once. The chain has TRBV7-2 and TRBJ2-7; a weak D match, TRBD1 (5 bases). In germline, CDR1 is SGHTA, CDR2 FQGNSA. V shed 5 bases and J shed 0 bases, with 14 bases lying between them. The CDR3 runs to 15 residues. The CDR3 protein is CASSRPQGNSYEQYF. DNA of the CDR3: TGTGCCAGCAGCCGGCCCCAGGGCAACTCCTACGAGCAGTACTTC.

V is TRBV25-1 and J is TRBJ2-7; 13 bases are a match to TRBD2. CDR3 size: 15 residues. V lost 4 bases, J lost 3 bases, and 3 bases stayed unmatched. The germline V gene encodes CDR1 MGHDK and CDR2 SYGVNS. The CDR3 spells CASSVGLAGVYEQYF. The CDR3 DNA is TGTGCCAGCAGTGTAGGACTAGCGGGAGTCTACGAGCAGTACTTC.

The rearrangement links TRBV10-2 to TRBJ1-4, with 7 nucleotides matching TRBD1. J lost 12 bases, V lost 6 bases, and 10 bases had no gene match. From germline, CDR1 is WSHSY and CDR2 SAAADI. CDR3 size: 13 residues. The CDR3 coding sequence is TGCGCCAGCAGGATCCCCTCAGGGGGACAACTGTTTTTT. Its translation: CASRIPSGGQLFF.

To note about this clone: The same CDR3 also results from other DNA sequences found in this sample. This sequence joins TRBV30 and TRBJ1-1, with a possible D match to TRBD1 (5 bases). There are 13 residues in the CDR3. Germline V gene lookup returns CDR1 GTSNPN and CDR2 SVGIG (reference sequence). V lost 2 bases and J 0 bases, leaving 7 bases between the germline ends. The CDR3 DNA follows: TGTGCCTGGAGTACAGGAATGAACACTGAAGCTTTCTTT. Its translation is CAWSTGMNTEAFF.

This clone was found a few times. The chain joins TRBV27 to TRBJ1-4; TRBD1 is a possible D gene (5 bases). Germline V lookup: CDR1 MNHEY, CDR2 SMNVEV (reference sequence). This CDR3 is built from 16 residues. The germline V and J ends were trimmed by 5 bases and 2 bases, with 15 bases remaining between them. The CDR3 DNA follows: TGTGCCAGCAGTATTAATTGGGGGACTACTAATGAAAAACTGTTTTTT. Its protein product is CASSINWGTTNEKLFF.